This TCR beta chain was captured by sequencing in a study of breast tumors, draining lymph nodes, adjacent tissues. The germline V gene encodes CDR1 SGHDT and CDR2 YYEEEE. This CDR3 has 14 residues. In its sample, this clonotype was seen many times. The junction does not match germline at one end; this may be a read error. TCRdb processed the multiplex PCR reads anew with MiXCR; each CDR3 protein has one entry. The sample yields around 140,000 distinct CDR3 sequences, 30% to 35% seen once. Breast cancer patients provided tissue from their axillary draining lymph nodes. This TCR was recovered from a female donor with breast cancer. Some clones in this sample may be carry-over from other donors' samples. Sequenced input: axillary lymph node tissue. The V and J genes are TRBV5-6 and TRBJ2-5; D unresolved. This CDR3 reads CASNLGVGWETQYF. The CDR3 DNA follows: TGTGCCAGCAACTTGGGCGTGGGATGGGAGACCCAGTACTTC.